This TCR beta chain was captured by sequencing in a study of spatial heterogeneity in lung cancer. Between the trimmed V and J ends, which lost 0 bases and 5 bases, there was a span of 20 bases. Germline CDR1 is MGHRA and CDR2 is YSYEKL. CDR3 size: 17 residues. This sample's time point: sample taken at primary tumor resection. Whole RNA obtained from tumor, nontumor lung or frozen PBMC underwent sequencing without sorting. TCRdb itself ran the 5' RACE reads through MiXCR, one entry per CDR3 protein. The sample yields some 50,000 distinct CDR3 sequences, about 7.6% seen once. The chain is built from TRBV4-1 and TRBJ2-7, with D perhaps being TRBD1 or TRBD2 (6 bases each). The sequencing here drew on PBMCs, taken at surgery. The sequence was obtained from a female donor with early-stage non-small cell lung cancer. CDR3 coding DNA: TGCGCCAGCAGCCAAGAAGTTGCGGGGCCAAAGGGGGACGAGCAGTACTTC. This translates into CASSQEVAGPKGDEQYF.